Included here is one T cell receptor (beta chain) sequence, with context. The target antigen is unknown. Trimming cost V 11 bases and J 2 bases, with 18 bases left between them. CDR1 and CDR2 (germline): LNHDA, SQIVND (reference sequence). The CDR3 is 14 amino acids. The primer mix had 60 Vbeta and 13 Jbeta primers. Profiled with immunoSEQ multiplex PCR; TCRdb holds only in-frame clones, not every one. This table holds about 120,000 clones, approximately 70% found once. This record belongs to a study of cytomegalovirus exposure and HLA in healthy donors. General study findings and limits: Per a prior analysis, the majority of TCR beta V segments were productive roughly 87% or roughly 30% of the time.

Sequencing was performed on PBMCs. The sequence was collected from a young man in good health and CMV-seropositive. This sequence joins TRBV19 and TRBJ1-1; D may be TRBD1 (6 bases). The CDR3 here is CASRVGAANTEAFF. As DNA, the CDR3 is TGTGCCTCAAGAGTGGGGGCGGCAAACACTGAAGCTTTCTTT.